A single sample gave rise to the 18 T cell receptor beta chains below, sequenced in a study of cytomegalovirus exposure and HLA in healthy donors. It was with 60 Vbeta and 13 Jbeta primers that the PCR ran. Assay: immunoSEQ multiplex PCR; the TCRdb copy retains only in-frame clones and omits some. The data show tens of thousands of clones, more than 75% seen once. The sample taken for sequencing was PBMCs. The receptors derive from a woman in her thirties or forties in good health and CMV-seronegative.

V usage is TRBV30 and J usage is TRBJ2-7, with a possible D match to TRBD2 (6 bases). The length of the CDR3 is 14 residues. The V and J ends lost 2 bases and 4 bases respectively, with 15 bases between them. Germline lookup yields CDR1 GTSNPN and CDR2 SVGIG (reference sequence). CDR3 nucleotide sequence: TGTGCCTGGAGTCTGGGACTCGATACTTACGAGCAGTACTTC. As protein: CAWSLGLDTYEQYF.

The chain recombines TRBV10-3 with TRBJ1-1, with TRBD1 matching over 7 bases. Trimming removed 6 bases from V and 3 bases from J; junction bases left unmatched: 4. CDR1 ENHRY and CDR2 SYGVKD come from the germline V gene. The CDR3 spans 13 residues. The CDR3 spells CAIRSTGDTEAFF. CDR3 sequence (DNA): TGTGCCATCAGAAGTACAGGGGACACTGAAGCTTTCTTT.

The gene calls are TRBV14 and TRBJ2-7, with TRBD1 identical over 7 bases. J was trimmed by 7 bases and V by 2 bases; bases with no gene match: 8. The V gene's germline CDR1 is SGHDN and CDR2 FVKESK. The length of the CDR3 is 14 residues. CDR3 bases: TGTGCCAGCAGCCAACTGACAGGGCTCGGGGAGCAGTACTTC. It is translated as CASSQLTGLGEQYF.

The chain uses TRBV7-9 and TRBJ2-1; D possibly corresponds to TRBD1 (7 bases). This CDR3 comprises 15 residues. Per germline, CDR1 SEHNR and CDR2 FQNEAQ (reference sequence). V gave up 6 bases and J gave up 3 bases, with 15 bases separating them. The DNA for the CDR3 is TGTGCCAGCAGACTCGGAGGGGGCGGCTACAATGAGCAGTTCTTC. Translation gives CASRLGGGGYNEQFF. Complete variable domain (other parts from reference TRBV7-9 and TRBJ2-1): DTGVSQNPRHKITKRGQNVTFRCDPISEHNRLYWYRQTLGQGPEFLTYFQNEAQLEKSRLLSDRFSAERPKGSFSTLEIQRTEQGDSAMYLCASRLGGGGYNEQFFGPGTRLTVL.

The J gene is TRBJ2-1, the V gene TRBV5-8, with 12 bases matching TRBD2. J gave up 7 bases and V 5 bases, and 7 bases lay outside the gene matches. Germline CDR1 reads SGHTS; CDR2 reads YDEGEE. This CDR3 has 15 residues. This CDR3 reads CASRQRLAGANEQFF. The CDR3 DNA reads TGTGCCAGCAGGCAAAGACTAGCGGGGGCGAATGAGCAGTTCTTC.

The rearrangement uses TRBV5-6 and TRBJ2-2, with 13 bases aligning to TRBD2. V lost 6 bases and J lost 2; bases outside the gene matches: 7. CDR1 is SGHDT and CDR2 is YYEEEE in the germline V gene. The CDR3 is 17 amino acids. For the CDR3, the DNA is TGTGCCAGCAACCTACTAGCGGGGGGGCCAAACACCGGGGAGCTGTTTTTT. This gives the protein CASNLLAGGPNTGELFF.

The chain carries TRBV5-4 and TRBJ1-1; possibly TRBD1 for D (5 bases). Germline CDR1 and CDR2: SGHNT and YYREEE (reference sequence). Trimming removed 4 bases from V and 1 base from J, with 14 bases in between. This CDR3 has 15 residues. The CDR3 DNA sequence: TGTGCCAGCAGCCGCCACGGGGGAGGGAACACTGAAGCTTTCTTT. This translates into CASSRHGGGNTEAFF.

The V call is TRBV6-1, the J call TRBJ1-4; 7 bases are a match to TRBD1. CDR1 and CDR2 (germline): MNHNS, SASEGT. V lost 6 bases and J lost 5; bases outside the gene matches: 9. The CDR3 contains 15 residues. The chain's CDR3 is CASRNGQVINEKLFF. Here the CDR3 DNA reads TGTGCCAGCAGAAACGGACAGGTCATCAATGAAAAACTGTTTTTT.

The chain uses TRBV19 and TRBJ2-7; TRBD1 aligns across 7 bases. CDR3 length equals 14 residues. Germline V gene sequence: CDR1 LNHDA, CDR2 SQIVND (reference sequence). Unmatched junction bases numbered 2, after V lost 3 bases and J lost 0 bases. CDR3 coding DNA: TGTGCCAGTAGTATGACAGGGAGCTCCTACGAGCAGTACTTC. Protein sequence: CASSMTGSSYEQYF.

V gene TRBV28 combines with J gene TRBJ1-3, with 12 bases that match TRBD1. The CDR3 runs to 17 residues. V was pared by 4 bases and J by 4 bases, with 8 bases of the junction left unmatched. Germline CDR1 is MDHEN and CDR2 is SYDVKM. The CDR3 DNA follows: TGTGCCAGCAGTTCCCACCGGGACAGGGGGCTCGGAAACACCATATATTTT. Translating it yields CASSSHRDRGLGNTIYF.

This clone appeared once. The J gene is TRBJ2-2, the V gene TRBV19, with D perhaps TRBD2 (6 bases). The CDR3 runs to 15 residues. The germline V and J ends were trimmed by 6 bases and 8 bases, with 19 bases remaining between them. Germline V gene lookup returns CDR1 LNHDA and CDR2 SQIVND (reference sequence). CDR3: CASRPGLRSSGELFF. CDR3 bases: TGTGCCAGTAGGCCGGGACTCCGGTCGAGTGGGGAGCTGTTTTTT. The variable domain in full, with the rest retrieved from reference TRBV19 and TRBJ2-2, is DGGITQSPKYLFRKEGQNVTLSCEQNLNHDAMYWYRQDPGQGLRLIYYSQIVNDFQKGDIAEGYSVSREKKESFPLTVTSAQKNPTAFYLCASRPGLRSSGELFFGEGSRLTVL.

This sequence joins TRBV28 and TRBJ1-2; the match to TRBD1 covers 8 bases. Germline V gene data show CDR1 as MDHEN and CDR2 as SYDVKM. V dropped 5 bases and J dropped 7; count of bases not matched to a gene: 9. This CDR3 region has 14 residues. The CDR3 DNA is TGTGCCAGCAGTATAATGGACAGGGTAGTTGGCTACACCTTC. Translation gives CASSIMDRVVGYTF.

The chain combines TRBV27 with TRBJ2-5; D is undetermined. V was pared by 4 bases and J by 4 bases, with 4 bases between. The CDR3 covers 11 residues. The germline V gene has CDR1 MNHEY and CDR2 SMNVEV (reference sequence). In DNA form, the CDR3 reads TGTGCCAGCAGTTCGGGAGAGACCCAGTACTTC. It yields the protein CASSSGETQYF.

V gene TRBV7-3 combines with J gene TRBJ1-1; 9 nucleotides agree with TRBD1. V gave up 5 bases and J gave up 10 bases; unmatched junction bases: 8. The length of the CDR3 is 13 residues. CDR1 and CDR2 from the germline V gene are SGHTA and FQGTGA. The chain's CDR3 is CASSPQQGASAFF. The CDR3 bases are TGTGCCAGCAGCCCGCAACAGGGGGCATCAGCTTTCTTT.

The V gene is TRBV6-1, the J gene TRBJ2-7; possible D gene TRBD2, 6 bases. V dropped 4 bases and J dropped 0 bases, with 16 bases sitting between them. Per germline, CDR1 MNHNS and CDR2 SASEGT. The CDR3 covers 16 residues. CDR3 DNA sequence: TGTGCCAGCAGTGCACCGGGACTGGGGACCTCCTACGAGCAGTACTTC. Protein: CASSAPGLGTSYEQYF.

The rearrangement links TRBV19 to TRBJ2-6; TRBD1 matches 7 bases. V was clipped by 6 bases and J by 2 bases; unmatched bases: 4. Germline V gives CDR1 LNHDA, CDR2 SQIVND (reference sequence). CDR3 length equals 15 residues. The CDR3 DNA sequence: TGTGCCAGTAGGTCTACAGGGGCTGGGGCCAACGTCCTGACTTTC. Its translation is CASRSTGAGANVLTF.

The chain uses TRBV14 and TRBJ2-7; D perhaps matches TRBD2 (6 bases). The CDR3 is made up of 16 amino acids. Germline V gives CDR1 SGHDN, CDR2 FVKESK. The germline V and J ends were trimmed by 4 bases and 4 bases, with 20 bases remaining between them. CDR3 sequence reads: CASSLTSGQDRYEQYF. The CDR3 region has the DNA TGTGCCAGCAGCCTCACGAGCGGGCAGGACCGATACGAGCAGTACTTC.

Details on this clone: The germline gene is not matched at one end of the junction; a read error may be the cause. J is TRBJ2-7 and V is TRBV7-9; 8 bases align to TRBD1. CDR1 and CDR2 from the germline V gene are SEHNR and FQNEAQ (reference sequence). There are 15 residues in the CDR3. DNA of the CDR3: TGTTCCAGCAGCTTAGACGGGACAGGTCGTTACGAGCAGTACTTC. It specifies CSSSLDGTGRYEQYF.